A single sample is the source of the 12 T cell receptor beta chains below, sequenced in a study of somatic mutations in cytotoxic T cells in rheumatoid arthritis. Assay used: immunoSEQ multiplex PCR; TCRdb lists only in-frame clones, some missing. The sample holds 20,000 to 25,000 clones, just over 85% seen once. Sequencing was performed on CD8+ T cells sorted from blood. Receptor source: a woman between 50 and 59 years old in good health.

The chain has TRBV9 and TRBJ1-2; D may be TRBD1 (5 bases). Germline lookup yields CDR1 SGDLS and CDR2 YYNGEE. Trimming stripped 0 bases from V and 8 bases from J, with 11 bases between. The CDR3 contains 13 residues. The CDR3 DNA reads as TGTGCCAGCAGCGTAGGGCAGGGACGGGGCTACACCTTC. This encodes CASSVGQGRGYTF.

The chain is built from TRBV27 and TRBJ1-1; D not certain. Germline values: CDR1 MNHEY, CDR2 SMNVEV (reference sequence). V dropped 7 bases and J dropped 0 bases, with 12 bases sitting between them. The CDR3 spans 14 residues. The CDR3 spells CASTPSRMNTEAFF. Here the CDR3 DNA reads TGTGCCAGCACCCCGTCGAGGATGAACACTGAAGCTTTCTTT.

V and J are TRBV18 and TRBJ1-1, with TRBD1 identical over 10 bases. The CDR3 length is 16 residues. The V gene's germline CDR1 is KGHSH and CDR2 LQKENI. The V segment lost 2 bases and the J segment 2 bases; nucleotides outside the gene matches: 5. The CDR3 loop reads CASSPGDRGPNTEAFF. In DNA, the CDR3 is TGTGCCAGCTCACCAGGGGACAGGGGACCTAACACTGAAGCTTTCTTT. The whole variable domain, filled in from reference TRBV18 and TRBJ1-1, reads NAGVMQNPRHLVRRRGQEARLRCSPMKGHSHVYWYRQLPEEGLKFMVYLQKENIIDESGMPKERFSAEFPKEGPSILRIQQVVRGDSAAYFCASSPGDRGPNTEAFFGQGTRLTVV.

The chain uses TRBV14 and TRBJ1-4, with 8 bases aligning to TRBD1. CDR1 is SGHDN, CDR2 FVKESK, per germline. The CDR3 is made up of 14 amino acids. V was pared by 4 bases and J by 2 bases, with 0 bases of the junction left unmatched. The CDR3, as DNA: TGTGCCAGCAGCCGGGACAGGACTAATGAAAAACTGTTTTTT. It yields the protein CASSRDRTNEKLFF.

The J gene is TRBJ1-1, the V gene TRBV5-5; D is ambiguous. V dropped 4 bases and J dropped 5 bases, with 18 bases sitting between them. Germline V gene lookup returns CDR1 SGHKS and CDR2 YYEKEE (reference sequence). This CDR3 has 15 amino acids. CDR3 nucleotide sequence: TGTGCCAGCAGCCTTACAAGGCCACCGGGGACTGAAGCTTTCTTT. The encoded protein is CASSLTRPPGTEAFF. Supplemented by reference TRBV5-5 and TRBJ1-1, the full variable domain reads DAGVTQSPTHLIKTRGQQVTLRCSPISGHKSVSWYQQVLGQGPQFIFQYYEKEERGRGNFPDRFSARQFPNYSSELNVNALLLGDSALYLCASSLTRPPGTEAFFGQGTRLTVV.

The gene calls are TRBV6-5 and TRBJ1-2, with 7 bases aligning to TRBD1. Trimming took 0 bases from V and 8 from J; bases not matched to a gene: 6. This CDR3 comprises 14 residues. The germline V gene has CDR1 MNHEY and CDR2 SVGAGI. The CDR3 protein is CASSYSRTGDGYTF. CDR3 nucleotide sequence: TGTGCCAGCAGTTACTCTCGAACAGGGGACGGCTACACCTTC.

V and J are TRBV11-2 and TRBJ2-5; 9 bases map to TRBD2. The CDR3 has 18 residues. V trimming: 2 bases; J trimming: 3 bases; junction bases outside the gene matches: 13. CDR1 and CDR2 (germline): SGHAT, FQNNGV. CDR3 sequence reads: CASSLYSTSSGAKETQYF. CDR3 nucleotides: TGTGCCAGCAGCTTATACAGTACGTCTAGCGGGGCAAAAGAGACCCAGTACTTC.

The gene calls are TRBV6-5 and TRBJ2-7; 9 nucleotides line up with TRBD1. J was trimmed by 0 bases and V by 0 bases; bases with no gene match: 3. Germline V gene lookup returns CDR1 MNHEY and CDR2 SVGAGI. CDR3 size: 16 residues. CDR3 sequence: CASSYSWDRASYEQYF. As DNA, the CDR3 is TGTGCCAGCAGTTACTCCTGGGACAGGGCCTCCTACGAGCAGTACTTC.

The chain links TRBV28 to TRBJ2-1, with 9 bases that match TRBD1. After removal of 4 bases from V and 4 bases from J, the junction contained 5 bases not matched to a gene. This CDR3 spans 15 amino acids. The V gene's germline CDR1 is MDHEN and CDR2 SYDVKM. The CDR3 region is CASSSGTGLYNEQFF. As DNA, the CDR3 is TGTGCCAGCAGTTCCGGGACAGGGCTTTACAATGAGCAGTTCTTC.

This sequence joins TRBV13 and TRBJ2-7, with D tentatively TRBD1 or TRBD2 (5 bases each). In germline, CDR1 is PRHDT, CDR2 FYEKMQ (reference sequence). V lost 5 bases, J lost 0 bases, and 11 bases lay in between. The CDR3 consists of 14 residues. The CDR3 loop reads CASSKRDGSYEQYV. The CDR3, as DNA: TGTGCCAGCAGCAAACGGGACGGCTCCTACGAGCAGTACGTC.

The chain links TRBV7-6 to TRBJ2-1; D may match TRBD1 or TRBD2 (5 bases each). Germline V gene sequence: CDR1 SGHVS, CDR2 FNYEAQ. The CDR3 runs to 15 residues. V was clipped by 6 bases and J by 5 bases, with 17 bases between them. The CDR3 spells CASRDNWGSNNEQFF. CDR3 DNA sequence: TGTGCCAGCAGAGATAATTGGGGGAGTAACAATGAGCAGTTCTTC.

This chain connects TRBV4-1 to TRBJ2-1; 8 bases are a match to TRBD2. The CDR3 sequence is 15 residues long. From germline, CDR1 is MGHRA and CDR2 YSYEKL. Trimming cost V 1 base and J 8 bases; bases outside gene matches: 7. The CDR3 DNA sequence: TGCGCCAGCAGCCAAGGTCGGGGGGGCCCTGATGAGCAGTTCTTC. Its protein is CASSQGRGGPDEQFF.